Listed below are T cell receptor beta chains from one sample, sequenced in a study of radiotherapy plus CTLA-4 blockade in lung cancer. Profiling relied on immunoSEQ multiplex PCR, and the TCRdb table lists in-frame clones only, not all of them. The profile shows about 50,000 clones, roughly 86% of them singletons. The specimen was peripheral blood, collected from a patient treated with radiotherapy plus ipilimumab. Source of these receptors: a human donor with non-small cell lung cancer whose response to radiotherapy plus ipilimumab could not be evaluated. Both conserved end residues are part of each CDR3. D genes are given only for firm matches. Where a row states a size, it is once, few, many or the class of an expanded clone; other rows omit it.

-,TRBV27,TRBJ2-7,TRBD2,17,CASRGKREASLSYEQYF,TGTGCCAGCAGGGGGAAGCGGGAGGCCTCCCTCTCCTACGAGCAGTACTTC
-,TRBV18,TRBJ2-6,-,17,CASSPAGTNSGANVLTF,TGTGCCAGCTCACCGGCAGGCACCAACTCTGGGGCCAACGTCCTGACTTTC
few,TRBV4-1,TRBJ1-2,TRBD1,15,CASSPRQGDPYGYTF,TGCGCCAGCAGCCCTCGACAGGGGGACCCATATGGCTACACCTTC
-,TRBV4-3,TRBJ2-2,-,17,CASSRGTDKANTGELFF,TGCGCCAGCAGCCGCGGGACAGATAAAGCGAACACCGGGGAGCTGTTTTTT
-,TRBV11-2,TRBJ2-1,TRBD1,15,CASSLAWAGGNEQFF,TGTGCCAGCAGCTTAGCATGGGCAGGGGGCAATGAGCAGTTCTTC
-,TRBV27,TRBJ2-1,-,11,CADGQGNEQFF,TGTGCCGATGGGCAGGGCAATGAGCAGTTCTTC
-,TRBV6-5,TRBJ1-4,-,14,CASKVRRTNEKLFF,TGTGCCAGCAAAGTAAGGAGAACTAATGAAAAACTGTTTTTT
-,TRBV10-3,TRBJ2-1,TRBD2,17,CAISDLSSGNPYNEQFF,TGTGCCATCAGTGACTTGTCTAGCGGGAACCCCTACAATGAGCAGTTCTTC
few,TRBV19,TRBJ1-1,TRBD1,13,CASRAQGDTEAFF,TGTGCCAGTAGGGCCCAGGGGGACACTGAAGCTTTCTTT
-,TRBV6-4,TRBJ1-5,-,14,CASSRCGDKQPQHF,TGTGCCAGCAGCCGCTGTGGGGACAAGCAGCCCCAGCATTTT
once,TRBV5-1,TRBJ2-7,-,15,CASSPAGARVNEQYF,TGCGCCAGCAGCCCCGCGGGGGCCCGGGTCAACGAGCAGTACTTC
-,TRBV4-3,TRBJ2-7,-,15,CASSQDLAESYEQYF,TGCGCCAGCAGCCAAGATTTAGCGGAGAGCTACGAGCAGTACTTC
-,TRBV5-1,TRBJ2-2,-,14,CASNLREDTGELFF,TGCGCCAGCAACCTCAGGGAGGACACCGGGGAGCTGTTTTTT
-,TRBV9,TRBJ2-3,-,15,CASSAGTRLTDTQYF,TGTGCCAGCAGCGCAGGAACAAGGCTCACAGATACGCAGTATTTT
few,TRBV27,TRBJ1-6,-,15,CASTLRRQDNSPLHF,TGTGCCAGCACCCTCAGGCGCCAGGATAATTCACCCCTCCACTTT
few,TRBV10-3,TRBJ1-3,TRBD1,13,CAKDRVRGNTIYF,TGTGCCAAGGACAGGGTGCGAGGAAACACCATATATTTT
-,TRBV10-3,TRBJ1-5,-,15,CAISESDYSNQPQHF,TGTGCCATCAGTGAGTCGGACTATAGCAATCAGCCCCAGCATTTT
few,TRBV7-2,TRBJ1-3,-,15,CASSPTGLRGNTIYF,TGTGCCAGCAGCCCTACAGGGCTCAGGGGAAACACCATATATTTT
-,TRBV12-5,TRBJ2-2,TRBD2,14,CASASSGTTGELFF,TGTGCTAGTGCTTCTAGCGGTACAACCGGGGAGCTGTTTTTT
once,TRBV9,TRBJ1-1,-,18,CASSVENRPPVKNTEAFF,TGTGCCAGCAGCGTAGAGAACAGGCCACCTGTAAAGAACACTGAAGCTTTCTTT
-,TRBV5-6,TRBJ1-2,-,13,CASSLGRNYGYTF,TGTGCCAGCAGCTTGGGCAGAAACTATGGCTACACCTTC
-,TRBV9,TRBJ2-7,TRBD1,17,CASSVTPLDRAGGEQYF,TGTGCCAGCAGCGTAACCCCACTCGACAGGGCAGGGGGCGAGCAGTACTTC
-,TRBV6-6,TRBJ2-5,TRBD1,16,CASSHPTGGVEETQYF,TGTGCCAGCAGCCACCCGACAGGGGGAGTGGAAGAGACCCAGTACTTC
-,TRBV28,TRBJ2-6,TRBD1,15,CASRTGGSGANVLTF,TGTGCCAGCAGAACAGGGGGATCTGGGGCCAACGTCCTGACTTTC
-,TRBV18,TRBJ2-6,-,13,CASHISGANVLTF,TGTGCCAGCCACATTTCTGGGGCCAACGTCCTGACTTTC
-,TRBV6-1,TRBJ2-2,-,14,CASNLEGNTGELFF,TGTGCCAGCAATCTTGAGGGTAACACCGGGGAGCTGTTTTTT
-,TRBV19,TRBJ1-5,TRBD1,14,CASSNRGRNQPQHF,TGTGCCAGTAGTAATAGGGGGCGCAATCAGCCCCAGCATTTT
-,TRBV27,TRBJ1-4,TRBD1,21,CASSRLGVLHRPGQGPEKLFF,TGTGCCAGCAGCCGCCTTGGGGTTTTACATCGACCGGGACAGGGTCCTGAAAAACTGTTTTTT
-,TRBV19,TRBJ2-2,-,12,CASSGWTGELFF,TGTGCCAGTTCGGGGTGGACCGGGGAGCTGTTTTTT
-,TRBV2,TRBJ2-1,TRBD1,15,CASSPGGSSYNEQFF,TGTGCCAGCAGTCCAGGGGGAAGCTCCTACAATGAGCAGTTCTTC
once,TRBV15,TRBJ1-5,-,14,CATDTGVSNQPQHF,TGTGCCACCGATACAGGAGTTAGCAATCAGCCCCAGCATTTT
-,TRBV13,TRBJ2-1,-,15,CASSAVASSNNEQFF,TGTGCCAGCAGCGCAGTGGCATCCAGTAACAATGAGCAGTTCTTC
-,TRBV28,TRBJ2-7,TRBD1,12,CASSLSQGAQYF,TGTGCCAGCAGTTTATCACAGGGGGCGCAGTACTTC
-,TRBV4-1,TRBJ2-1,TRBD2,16,CASSQLPGLVSDEQFF,TGCGCCAGCAGCCAGTTACCGGGACTAGTGTCCGATGAGCAGTTCTTC
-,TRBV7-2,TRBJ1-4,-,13,CASSLDRGGQLFF,TGTGCCAGCAGCTTAGATAGGGGGGGGCAACTGTTTTTT
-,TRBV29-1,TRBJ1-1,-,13,CSVSTGGNTEAFF,TGCAGCGTTTCGACAGGCGGGAACACTGAAGCTTTCTTT
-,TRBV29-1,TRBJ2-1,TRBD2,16,CSVEVRLAGIGNEQFF,TGCAGCGTTGAGGTCCGTCTAGCGGGAATTGGAAATGAGCAGTTCTTC
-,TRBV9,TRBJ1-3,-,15,CASSVGGGSGNTIYF,TGTGCCAGCAGCGTAGGAGGGGGCTCTGGAAACACCATATATTTT